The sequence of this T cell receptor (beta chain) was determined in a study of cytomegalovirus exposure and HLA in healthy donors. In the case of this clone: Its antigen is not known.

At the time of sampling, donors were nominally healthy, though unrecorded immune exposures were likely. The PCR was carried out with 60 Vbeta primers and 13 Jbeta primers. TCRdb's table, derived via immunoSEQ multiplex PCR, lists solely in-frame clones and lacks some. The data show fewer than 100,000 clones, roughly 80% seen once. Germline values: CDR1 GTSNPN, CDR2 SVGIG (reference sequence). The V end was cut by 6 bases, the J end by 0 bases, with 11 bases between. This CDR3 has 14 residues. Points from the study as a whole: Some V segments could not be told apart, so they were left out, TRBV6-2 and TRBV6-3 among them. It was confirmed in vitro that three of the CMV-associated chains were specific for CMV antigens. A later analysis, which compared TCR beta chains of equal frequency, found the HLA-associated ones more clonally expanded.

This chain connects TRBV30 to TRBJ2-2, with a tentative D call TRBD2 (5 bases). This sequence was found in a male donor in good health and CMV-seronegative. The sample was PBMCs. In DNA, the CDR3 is TGTGCCTGCCGGGATGGACCGAACACCGGGGAGCTGTTTTTT. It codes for CACRDGPNTGELFF.